This T cell receptor beta chain was recovered during a study of blood T cell repertoires in COVID-19. About the research overall: PBMCs, B-cell-depleted T cells, or T cells provided the cDNA or gDNA that made up the material.

This clone occurred a few times. Deletions cut 0 bases from V and 0 bases from J, with 9 bases between. Germline lookup yields CDR1 SGHRS and CDR2 YFSETQ. The CDR3 is 16 amino acids. The repertoire was sequenced with immunoSEQ multiplex PCR; TCRdb's copy has only in-frame clones and lacks some. The data contain some 290,000 clones, approximately 87% of them singletons. The chain is built from TRBV5-1 and TRBJ2-2; maybe TRBD2 (6 bases). The receptor comes from a woman in her 30s with COVID-19, enrolled during active disease. The sample taken for sequencing was peripheral blood. Written as DNA, the CDR3 is TGCGCCAGCAGCTTGGATACGGGGGCGAACACCGGGGAGCTGTTTTTT. This translates into CASSLDTGANTGELFF.